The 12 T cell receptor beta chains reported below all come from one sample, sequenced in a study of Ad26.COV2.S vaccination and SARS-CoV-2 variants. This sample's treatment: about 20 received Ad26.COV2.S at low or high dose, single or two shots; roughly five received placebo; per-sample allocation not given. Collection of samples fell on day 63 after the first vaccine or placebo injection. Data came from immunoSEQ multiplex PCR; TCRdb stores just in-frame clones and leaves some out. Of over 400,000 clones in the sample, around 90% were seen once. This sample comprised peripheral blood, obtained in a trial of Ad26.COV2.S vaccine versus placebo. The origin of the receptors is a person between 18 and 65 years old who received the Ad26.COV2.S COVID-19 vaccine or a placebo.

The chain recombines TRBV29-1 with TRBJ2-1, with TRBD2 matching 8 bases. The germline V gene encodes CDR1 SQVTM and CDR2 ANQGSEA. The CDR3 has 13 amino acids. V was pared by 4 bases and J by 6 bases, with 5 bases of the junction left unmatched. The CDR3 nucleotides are TGCAGCGTTGTAAGGCTAGCGGGCAATGAGCAGTTCTTC. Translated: CSVVRLAGNEQFF.

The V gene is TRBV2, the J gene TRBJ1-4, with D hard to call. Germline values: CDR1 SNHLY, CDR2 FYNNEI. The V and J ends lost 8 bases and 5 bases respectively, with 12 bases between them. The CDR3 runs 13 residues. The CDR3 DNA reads TGTGCCAGCCTCGGCAGGCCGAATGAAAAACTGTTTTTT. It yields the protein CASLGRPNEKLFF.

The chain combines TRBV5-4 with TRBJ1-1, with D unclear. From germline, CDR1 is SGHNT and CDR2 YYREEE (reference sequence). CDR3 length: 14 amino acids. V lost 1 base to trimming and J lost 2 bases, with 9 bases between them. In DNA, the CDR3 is TGTGCCAGCAGCTTGAATCGGCCCAACACTGAAGCTTTCTTT. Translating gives CASSLNRPNTEAFF.

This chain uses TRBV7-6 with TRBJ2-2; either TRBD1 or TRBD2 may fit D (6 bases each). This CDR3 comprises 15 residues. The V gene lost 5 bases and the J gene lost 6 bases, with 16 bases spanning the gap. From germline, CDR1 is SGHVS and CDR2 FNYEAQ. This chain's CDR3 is CASSLPGGTAGELFF. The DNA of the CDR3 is TGTGCCAGCAGCCTGCCCGGGGGCACGGCCGGGGAGCTGTTTTTT. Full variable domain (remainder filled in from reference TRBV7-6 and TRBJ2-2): GAGVSQSPRYKVTKRGQDVALRCDPISGHVSLYWYRQALGQGPEFLTYFNYEAQQDKSGLPNDRFSAERPEGSISTLTIQRTEQRDSAMYRCASSLPGGTAGELFFGEGSRLTVL.

CDR3 sequence reads: CASRPRTGKEMQYF. The DNA of the CDR3 is TGTGCCAGCAGGCCTAGGACCGGCAAGGAAATGCAGTATTTT. The J gene is TRBJ2-3, the V gene TRBV7-8, with D hard to call. Germline V CDR1 and CDR2: SGHVS, FQNEAQ. The V end lost 6 bases, the J end lost 11 bases, and 21 bases lay between the germline ends. The CDR3 extends over 14 amino acids.

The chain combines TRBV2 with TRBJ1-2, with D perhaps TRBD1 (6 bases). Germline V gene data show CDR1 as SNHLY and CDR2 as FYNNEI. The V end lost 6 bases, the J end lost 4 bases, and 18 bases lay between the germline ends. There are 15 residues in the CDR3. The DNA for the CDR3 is TGTGCCAGCAGCGAGGACAGACCAAGGACCTATGGCTACACCTTC. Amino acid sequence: CASSEDRPRTYGYTF.

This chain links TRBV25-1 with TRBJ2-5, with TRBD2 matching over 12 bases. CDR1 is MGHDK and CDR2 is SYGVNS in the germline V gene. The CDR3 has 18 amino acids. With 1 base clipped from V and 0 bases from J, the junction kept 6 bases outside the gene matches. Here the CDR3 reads CASSEFLAGGYDQETQYF. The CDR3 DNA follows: TGTGCCAGCAGTGAATTCCTAGCGGGAGGGTACGACCAAGAGACCCAGTACTTC.

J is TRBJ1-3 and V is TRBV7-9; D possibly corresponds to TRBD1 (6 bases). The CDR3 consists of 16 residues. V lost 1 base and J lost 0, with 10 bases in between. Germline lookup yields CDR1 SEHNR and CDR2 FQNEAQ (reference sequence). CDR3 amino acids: CASSLVDSRSGNTIYF. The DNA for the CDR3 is TGTGCCAGCAGCTTAGTGGACAGCCGCTCTGGAAACACCATATATTTT.

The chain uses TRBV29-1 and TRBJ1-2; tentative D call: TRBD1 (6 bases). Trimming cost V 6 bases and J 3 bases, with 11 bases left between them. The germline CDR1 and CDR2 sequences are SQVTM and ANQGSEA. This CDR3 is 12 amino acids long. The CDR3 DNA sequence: TGCAGCGTCGCCAGGGGCGACTATGGCTACACCTTC. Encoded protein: CSVARGDYGYTF.

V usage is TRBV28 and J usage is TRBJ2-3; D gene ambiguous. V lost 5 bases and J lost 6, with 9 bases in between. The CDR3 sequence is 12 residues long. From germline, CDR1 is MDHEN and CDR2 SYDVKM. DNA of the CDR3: TGTGCCAGCAGTACCGACCTGGATACGCAGTATTTT. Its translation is CASSTDLDTQYF.

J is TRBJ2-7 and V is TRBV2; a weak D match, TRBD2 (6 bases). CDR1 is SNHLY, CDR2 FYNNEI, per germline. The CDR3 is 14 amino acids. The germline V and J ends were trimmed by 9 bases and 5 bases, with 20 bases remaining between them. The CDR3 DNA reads TGTGCCAGTTCAACCGGGAGTGCCTACCACGAGCAGTACTTC. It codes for CASSTGSAYHEQYF.

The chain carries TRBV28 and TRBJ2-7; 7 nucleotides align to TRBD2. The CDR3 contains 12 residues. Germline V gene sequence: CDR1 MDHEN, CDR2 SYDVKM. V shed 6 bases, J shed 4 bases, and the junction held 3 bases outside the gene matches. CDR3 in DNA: TGTGCCAGCAGGGGGGAGGGGTACGAGCAGTACTTC. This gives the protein CASRGEGYEQYF.